The 10 T cell receptor beta chains given below trace back to one sample, sequenced in a study of T cell responses to AZD1222 COVID-19 vaccine. Only in-frame clones appear in the TCRdb table, and some are missing; sequencing was by immunoSEQ multiplex PCR. The sample comprises 150,000 to 170,000 clones, roughly 90% of which are singletons, and about 19% rests with the top ten. This material consisted of peripheral blood, taken on day 0 of AZD1222 vaccination. Receptors were obtained from an adult in good health.

The CDR3 protein is CASSLGTSGPQYF. CDR3 sequence (DNA): TGTGCCAGCAGCTTAGGGACTAGCGGCCCACAGTATTTT. The chain carries TRBV11-2 and TRBJ2-3, with TRBD2 matching over 10 bases. CDR1 and CDR2 from the germline V gene are SGHAT and FQNNGV. Trimming took 1 base from V and 12 from J; bases not matched to a gene: 4. The CDR3 loop spans 13 amino acids.

This rearrangement joins TRBV18 to TRBJ1-5; the D is unclear. Germline V lookup: CDR1 KGHSH, CDR2 LQKENI. V was shortened by 4 bases and J by 0 bases, with 16 bases between the two germline ends. The CDR3 is made up of 17 amino acids. This CDR3 reads CASSRETSGYSNQPQHF. The CDR3 DNA reads TGTGCCAGCTCACGAGAGACGTCGGGTTATAGCAATCAGCCCCAGCATTTT.

The chain couples TRBV5-1 to TRBJ2-7; possible D gene TRBD1, 5 bases. Trimming left V 4 bases short and J 3 bases short, with 17 bases between. CDR3 length: 15 amino acids. Germline values: CDR1 SGHRS, CDR2 YFSETQ. CDR3 residues: CASSPGHPELYEQYF. Here the CDR3 DNA reads TGCGCCAGCAGCCCCGGACACCCCGAGCTCTACGAGCAGTACTTC.

In regard to this clone: Germline is not matched at one junction end, which may reflect a read error. For the CDR3, the DNA is TGCACCGTTGTACAGGGGGCTATGGAGACCCAGTACTTC. It encodes CTVVQGAMETQYF. The chain employs TRBV29-1 and TRBJ2-5; 9 bases are a match to TRBD1. CDR1 is SQVTM and CDR2 is ANQGSEA in the germline V gene. This CDR3 comprises 13 residues.

The chain joins TRBV6-5 to TRBJ2-1; D gene unclear. Germline V CDR1 and CDR2: MNHEY, SVGAGI. This CDR3 spans 13 amino acids. Deletions cut 6 bases from V and 3 bases from J, with 9 bases between. The CDR3 protein is CASSSRDYNEQFF. Written as DNA, the CDR3 is TGTGCCAGCAGCTCCCGTGACTACAATGAGCAGTTCTTC.

A note on this clone: A junction boundary mismatches the germline segment, possibly from a read error. The rearrangement links TRBV3-1 (or the pseudogene TRBV3-2) to TRBJ2-7; D may be TRBD1 (6 bases). This CDR3 has 11 residues. CDR1 LGHDT and CDR2 YNNKEL come from the germline V gene (reference sequence). CDR3: CASSQAQGFFF. The CDR3 region has the DNA TGTGCCAGCAGCCAAGCGCAGGGGTTTTTCTTC.

The chain couples TRBV5-1 to TRBJ1-5, with D maybe TRBD1 (5 bases). CDR1 is SGHRS, CDR2 YFSETQ, per germline. This CDR3 is 17 amino acids long. The V and J ends lost 4 bases and 4 bases respectively, with 21 bases between them. The CDR3 DNA reads TGCGCCAGCAGCGGAGAGGACCACCTGTGGACAAATCAGCCCCAGCATTTT. Protein product: CASSGEDHLWTNQPQHF.

The V call is TRBV28, the J call TRBJ1-2, with D unclear. CDR3 length: 13 residues. Germline assignment: CDR1 MDHEN and CDR2 SYDVKM. V dropped 5 bases and J dropped 7 bases, with 14 bases sitting between them. CDR3 sequence: CASSPTAVGGYTF. The CDR3 bases are TGTGCCAGCAGTCCCACAGCGGTGGGTGGCTACACCTTC.

The count of this clone is one. The chain couples TRBV19 to TRBJ2-3; TRBD2 matches 9 bases. Germline values: CDR1 LNHDA, CDR2 SQIVND (reference sequence). V shed 5 bases, J shed 11 bases, and the junction held 14 bases outside the gene matches. The CDR3 loop spans 15 amino acids. CDR3 in amino acids: CASSSDLAGLKMQYF. The CDR3 bases are TGTGCCAGTAGTTCGGACCTAGCGGGGCTTAAGATGCAGTATTTT. Based on the CDR3 plus reference TRBV19 and TRBJ2-3, the full variable domain is DGGITQSPKYLFRKEGQNVTLSCEQNLNHDAMYWYRQDPGQGLRLIYYSQIVNDFQKGDIAEGYSVSREKKESFPLTVTSAQKNPTAFYLCASSSDLAGLKMQYFGPGTRLTVL.

This chain uses TRBV3-1 (or the pseudogene TRBV3-2) with TRBJ1-2; 8 bases agree with TRBD1. The CDR3 has 13 amino acids. Germline CDR1 LGHDT, CDR2 YNNKEL (reference sequence). Germline trimming cut 4 bases from V and 8 bases from J; bases unmatched to any gene: 6. The CDR3 bases are TGTGCCAGCAGCCTAGACAGGGGAGGCGGCTACACCTTC. Protein product: CASSLDRGGGYTF.